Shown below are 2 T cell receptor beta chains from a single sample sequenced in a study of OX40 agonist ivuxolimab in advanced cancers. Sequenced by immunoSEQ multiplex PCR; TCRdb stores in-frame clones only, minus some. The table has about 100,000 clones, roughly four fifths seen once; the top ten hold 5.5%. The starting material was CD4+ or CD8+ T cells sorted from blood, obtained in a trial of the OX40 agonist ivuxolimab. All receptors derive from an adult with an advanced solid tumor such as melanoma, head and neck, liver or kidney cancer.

For the CDR3, the DNA is TGCACCAGCAGCCAAGATCCAGGGATCCACAATGAGCAGTTCTTC. Protein sequence: CTSSQDPGIHNEQFF. The chain carries TRBV1 and TRBJ2-1; the table's D gene call, TRBD1, was not cross checked with the DNA. TRBV1 is given as a pseudogene. CDR3 length equals 15 residues.

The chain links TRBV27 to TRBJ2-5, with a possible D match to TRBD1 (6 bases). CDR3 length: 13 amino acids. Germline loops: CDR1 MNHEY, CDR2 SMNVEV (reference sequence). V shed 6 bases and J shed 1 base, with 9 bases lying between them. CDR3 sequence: CASRLQGQETQYF. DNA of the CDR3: TGTGCCAGCAGGCTACAGGGCCAAGAGACCCAGTACTTC.